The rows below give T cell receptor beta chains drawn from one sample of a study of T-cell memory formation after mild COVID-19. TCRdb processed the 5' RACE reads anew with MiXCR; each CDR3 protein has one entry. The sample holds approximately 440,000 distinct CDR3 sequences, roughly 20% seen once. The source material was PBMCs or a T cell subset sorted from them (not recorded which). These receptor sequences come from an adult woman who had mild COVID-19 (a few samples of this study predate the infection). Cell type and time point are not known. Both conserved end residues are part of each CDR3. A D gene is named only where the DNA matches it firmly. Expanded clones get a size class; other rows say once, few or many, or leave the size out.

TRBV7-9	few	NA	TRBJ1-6	CASSTGTKNSPLHF	TGTGCCAGCAGCACCGGGACAAAGAATTCACCCCTCCACTTT
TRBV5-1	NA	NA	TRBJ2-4	CASSLDGGKNIQYF	TGCGCCAGCAGCTTGGACGGCGGCAAAAACATTCAGTACTTC
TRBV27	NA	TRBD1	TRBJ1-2	CASSPTGGGWGYTF	TGTGCCAGCAGTCCGACAGGGGGCGGTTGGGGCTACACCTTC
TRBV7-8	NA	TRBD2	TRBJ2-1	CASRMGLAGAAYNEQFF	TGTGCCAGCAGAATGGGACTAGCGGGAGCGGCCTACAATGAGCAGTTCTTC
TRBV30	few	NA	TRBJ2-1	CAWSVGHSYNEQFF	TGTGCCTGGAGTGTTGGGCACTCCTACAATGAGCAGTTCTTC
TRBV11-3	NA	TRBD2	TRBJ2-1	CASSSSSGSFYNEQFF	TGTGCCAGCAGCTCCTCCAGCGGGAGTTTCTACAATGAGCAGTTCTTC
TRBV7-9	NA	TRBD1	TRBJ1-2	CASSSRPGQASGYTF	TGTGCCAGCAGCTCGCGTCCGGGACAGGCCTCTGGCTACACCTTC
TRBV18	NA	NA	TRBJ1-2	CASSSRDIGIHGYTF	TGTGCCAGCTCATCGCGGGACATCGGAATCCATGGCTACACCTTC
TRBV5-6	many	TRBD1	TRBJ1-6	CASSVGQGARSPLHF	TGTGCCAGCAGCGTGGGACAGGGGGCGCGATCACCCCTCCACTTT
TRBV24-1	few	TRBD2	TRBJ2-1	CATSDASGRASYNEQFF	TGTGCCACCAGTGACGCTAGCGGGAGGGCCTCCTACAATGAGCAGTTCTTC
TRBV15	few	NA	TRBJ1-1	CATSREAGTEAFF	TGTGCCACCAGCAGAGAGGCGGGCACTGAAGCTTTCTTT
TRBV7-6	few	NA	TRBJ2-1	CASSLNGAYNEQFF	TGTGCCAGCAGCTTAAATGGGGCTTACAATGAGCAGTTCTTC
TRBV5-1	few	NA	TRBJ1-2	CASSLDPGGNYGYTF	TGCGCCAGCAGCTTGGACCCAGGTGGAAACTATGGCTACACCTTC
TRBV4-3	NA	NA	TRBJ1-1	CASSQDQGSRGDTEAFF	TGCGCCAGCAGCCAAGATCAGGGATCGAGGGGGGACACTGAAGCTTTCTTT
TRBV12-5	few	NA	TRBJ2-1	CASGLPKYNEQFF	TGTGCTAGTGGTTTGCCCAAGTACAATGAGCAGTTCTTC
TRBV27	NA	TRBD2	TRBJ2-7	CASSRGGRPYEQYF	TGTGCCAGCAGTCGGGGGGGACGACCCTACGAGCAGTACTTC
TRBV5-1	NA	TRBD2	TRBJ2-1	CASSFSGGDYNEQFF	TGCGCCAGCAGCTTTAGCGGGGGGGACTACAATGAGCAGTTCTTC
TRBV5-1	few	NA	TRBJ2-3	CASSAGLLSTDTQYF	TGCGCCAGCAGCGCCGGACTCCTCAGCACAGATACGCAGTATTTT
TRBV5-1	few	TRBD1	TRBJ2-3	CASSPWTGSTDTQYF	TGCGCCAGCAGCCCGTGGACAGGGAGCACAGATACGCAGTATTTT
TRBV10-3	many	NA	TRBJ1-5	CAISEPGQPQHF	TGTGCCATCAGTGAGCCAGGTCAGCCCCAGCATTTT
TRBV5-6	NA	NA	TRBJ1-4	CASSLRSLVRARSEKLFF	TGTGCCAGCAGCTTGCGGTCTCTCGTACGGGCAAGGAGTGAAAAACTGTTTTTT
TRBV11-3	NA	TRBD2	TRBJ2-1	CASSSRGLAGENNEQFF	TGTGCCAGCAGCTCCAGGGGACTAGCGGGAGAGAACAATGAGCAGTTCTTC
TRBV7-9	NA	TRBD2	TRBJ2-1	CASSPTSGGSVNEQFF	TGTGCCAGCAGCCCTACTAGCGGGGGTTCGGTAAATGAGCAGTTCTTC